The clone carrying this TCR beta chain appeared a few times. Its specificity is unknown. Germline CDR1 and CDR2: DFQATT and SNEGSKA (reference sequence). This CDR3 is built from 17 residues. The V segment lost 0 bases and the J segment 3 bases; nucleotides outside the gene matches: 10. The data originate from a study of CD8 T cells in ankylosing spondylitis. Whole-study results and caveats: Several highly homologous variants made up a TCR beta motif, and this motif appeared characteristic of ankylosing spondylitis blood.

A single record per CDR3 protein comes from TCRdb applying MiXCR to the 5' RACE reads. There are fewer than 550,000 distinct CDR3 sequences in the sample; roughly 5.3% occur only once, and roughly 3.3% lies in the top ten. What was sequenced was blood, either unsorted or a sorted T cell fraction (not recorded which). This TCR came from a male donor with ankylosing spondylitis. J is TRBJ2-3 and V is TRBV20-1, with 9 positions matching TRBD2. The CDR3 DNA follows: TGCAGTGCTAGAGATCCCGCCGGGCGGGGGGGGACAGATACGCAGTATTTT. Translating it yields CSARDPAGRGGTDTQYF.